This T cell receptor (beta chain) was observed in a study of blood T cell repertoires in COVID-19 (TCRdb year 2020). Background on the whole study: The collaborator samples originated in the United States, Italy and Spain and spanned the acute and convalescent phases of COVID-19. A de-identified subject ID, COVID-19 status, age in years and sex were almost always included in the sample metadata. The samples were drawn from the first 160 participants of the ongoing ImmuneRACE study and from 1,254 subjects provided by 6 global collaborators. The dataset comprised deeply sampled blood TCRbeta repertoires from subjects exposed to, actively infected with, or recovered from COVID-19. HLA class I and class II types, where available, came from metadata supplied by the sample provider rather than from assay-based typing. The repertoires were released in a freely available public database intended as a resource for research on the immune response to SARS-CoV-2. The material from the prospective study consisted of cDNA or gDNA derived from T cells, B-cell-depleted T cells, or PBMCs. What the authors observed across the whole study: The quantity of clinical and demographic metadata differed by source and by participant and was supplied without curation.

TCRbeta CDR3 regions were amplified from genomic DNA using the immunoSEQ Assay, a bias-controlled multiplex PCR. The source study handled its data this way. Within the assay, amplification of reference gene primers was used to estimate how many nucleated cells each sample contained. To quantify the absolute abundance of each unique TCRbeta CDR3 rearrangement, sequence reads were collapsed and filtered. Productive Simpson clonality was computed per sample as the square root of Simpson's diversity index over productive rearrangements. The source is immuneACCESS, and TCRdb retained only in-frame sequences with V and J called. Part of the clones is not carried over; for the studies checked, unresolved V genes explain less than half of this, and the remainder is unexplained. V and J calls and clone size are given by that table; D and trimming were obtained from the DNA. The sample profile shows under 300,000 clones; around 87% of them were found once. The leading ten clones occupy 3.5% to 4% of the sample.

Regarding this clone: Its antigen has not been determined. No base-level quality is on record; no much larger clone is a single base apart.

The collaborating institutions used their own protocols to collect whole blood in K2EDTA tubes. For TCRbeta analysis, collaborator samples were shipped as frozen whole blood, as isolated PBMCs, or as DNA extracted from either sample type. From V the trimming removes 5 bases and from J it removes 4 bases, while the gene matches leave 10 bases of the junction unaccounted for. The CDR1 and CDR2 encoded by the germline V gene are SQVTM and ANQGSEA. The CDR3 starts with the cysteine, ends with the phenylalanine, and has 15 residues. The sequence is cut down to CDR3 DNA, 45 bases in frame from base 1. The sample consisted of peripheral blood. This clonotype was sampled from a man aged 18 to 35 with active or convalescent COVID-19. The rearrangement joined TRBV29-1 to TRBJ2-1; TRBD2 agrees with 8 junctional bases. DNA sequence: TGCAGCGTTTGGGGGTCGTCTAGCGGGTACAATGAGCAGTTCTTC. Its amino acids are CSVWGSSSGYNEQFF.